This T cell receptor beta chain was observed in a study of response to subunit inactivated influenza vaccine. Germline V gives CDR1 DFQATT, CDR2 SNEGSKA (reference sequence). The CDR3 covers 15 residues. Trimming took 6 bases from V and 4 from J; bases not matched to a gene: 10. TCRdb analysed the RT-PCR reads with MiXCR anew, one entry per CDR3 protein. The sample records more than 700,000 distinct CDR3 sequences, 20% to 25% being singletons. The sample here was PBMCs from blood, taken 4 to 6 days after vaccination. This TCR derives from a man aged 50-59 years who received an inactivated influenza vaccine. The chain couples TRBV20-1 to TRBJ2-2; 8 bases are shared with TRBD2. The CDR3 DNA reads as TGCAGTGCCACAGAGAGCGGGAGAACCACCGGGGAGCTGTTTTTT. It codes for CSATESGRTTGELFF.